Given below is one T cell receptor beta chain in context. Its cognate antigen is unknown. The source of the sample is a study of cytomegalovirus exposure and HLA in healthy donors. The donors were healthy bone marrow donors. Study results and limitations: Specific recognition of CMV antigens was confirmed in vitro for a few chains (all CMV-associated). Most TCR beta V segments were productive about 87% or about 30% of the time in an earlier analysis. Sequencing depth across donors, presence/absence analyses assumed, was roughly uniform.

The PCR used 60 Vbeta and 13 Jbeta primers. Only in-frame clones appear in the TCRdb table, and some are missing; sequencing was by immunoSEQ multiplex PCR. Of about 95,000 clones listed, approximately 80% were seen once; the top ten hold approximately 5.1%. The clonotype comes from a man aged 25 to 40 in good health and CMV-seropositive. The specimen sequenced was PBMCs.

CDR3 amino acids: CASSFFGTGGGTEAFF. CDR3 sequence (DNA): TGTGCCAGCAGTTTCTTTGGGACAGGGGGCGGGACTGAAGCTTTCTTT. The rearrangement uses TRBV6-5 and TRBJ1-1; TRBD1 matches 12 bases. Germline-derived CDR1 and CDR2 are MNHEY and SVGAGI. There are 16 residues in the CDR3. Trimming removed 4 bases from V and 5 bases from J; junction bases left unmatched: 8.